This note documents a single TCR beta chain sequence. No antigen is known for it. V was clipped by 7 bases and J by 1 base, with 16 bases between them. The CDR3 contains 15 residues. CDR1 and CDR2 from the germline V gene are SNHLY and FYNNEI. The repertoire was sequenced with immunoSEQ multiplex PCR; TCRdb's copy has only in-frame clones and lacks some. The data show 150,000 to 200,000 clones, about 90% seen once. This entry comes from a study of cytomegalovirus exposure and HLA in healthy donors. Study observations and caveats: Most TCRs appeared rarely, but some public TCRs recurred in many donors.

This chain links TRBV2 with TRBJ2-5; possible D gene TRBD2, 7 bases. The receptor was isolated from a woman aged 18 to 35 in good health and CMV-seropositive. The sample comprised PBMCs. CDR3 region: CASTGGRGLQETQYF. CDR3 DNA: TGTGCCAGCACTGGCGGGCGGGGGCTCCAAGAGACCCAGTACTTC.